This T cell receptor (beta chain) emerged from a study of T cell responses to AZD1222 COVID-19 vaccine (dated by TCRdb to the early 2020s). In the study overall: AZD1222 recipients whose second dose came at about 4 weeks and those whose second dose came at about 12 weeks were combined into one group, since spike-specific TCR depth and breadth did not differ between the two schedules. TCR sequencing covered roughly 230 trial participants: 200 to 220 given two doses of AZD1222 and 26 given two doses of MenACWY control vaccine. Trial participants were enrolled into age subgroups of 18-55, 56-69 and 70-plus years, which contained approximately 150, 28 and 58 TCR-sequenced participants, respectively. Points the paper makes about the study in general: Because no day 14 peak-response samples were available, repertoires were characterized only after the peak T cell response. Conclusions about previously exposed vaccinees are limited, since just five to seven AZD1222 recipients were seropositive for SARS-CoV-2 at baseline. Epitopes outside the regions mutated in the B.1.351 and B.1.1.7 variants were reportedly recognized by nearly half of the unique spike-specific TCRs. Most participants were white British and females outnumbered males, and the authors suggested that clonal diversity may have been underestimated. After two AZD1222 doses, both the breadth and the depth of spike-specific TCRs were significantly higher than at day 0 and than in MenACWY recipients. In the small 56-69-year group, the increase in depth fell short of significance, most likely because of low power. Vaccine-associated CD4 TCRs spanned the whole spike protein, with dominant responses in regions 160-218 and 743-854.

The CDR3 regions of human TCRbeta chains were analyzed by immunosequencing. As for how the authors treated the data: TCRs in the repertoires were matched against a reference library of SARS-CoV-2-specific TCRs that had been generated with the MIRA antigen-specificity platform. Breadth was defined as the fraction of unique TCRs that were SARS-CoV-2-associated. Depth was defined as the fraction of total T cells that were SARS-CoV-2-associated. Using the MIRA data, each spike-specific TCR was assigned both to the spike region to which the TCR was reactive and to a CD4 or CD8 class. Log10-transformed breadth and depth values were compared by one-way ANOVA with Sidak's multiple comparisons tests. The table was pulled from immuneACCESS by TCRdb, which kept in-frame rearrangements only. Such tables lose some clones; where checked, under half of the loss comes from unresolved V genes, and the rest has no known cause. D and trimming come from the DNA, and the V and J calls and clone size come from that table. The sample table shows roughly 120,000 clones, and roughly 84% are seen once. The ten most abundant clones make up approximately 10% of the sample.

On this clone itself: Its antigen target is currently unknown. Base qualities are missing; no much larger clone stands one base away.

V loses 5 bases at its end and J loses 6 bases; junction bases beyond the gene matches: 8. For CDR1 and CDR2, the germline V gene (reference sequence) lists SEHNR and FQNEAQ. Counted from cysteine to phenylalanine, this CDR3 has 15 amino acids. The only DNA kept is the CDR3, 45 bases in frame from the first base. What the time point label conveys for this sample: baseline before first vaccination. The vaccinee samples were drawn from two UK trials, COV001 and COV002, one of which was a single-blind randomized controlled phase 2/3 trial testing AZD1222 (ChAdOx1 nCoV-19) in healthy adults. Trial participant PBMC samples were collected at day 0 and day 28 after the second dose for TCRbeta chain sequencing.

Sequencing was performed on peripheral blood, taken on day 0 of AZD1222 vaccination. The V and J genes are TRBV7-9 and TRBJ2-2; 8 bases in the middle match TRBD1. The TCR was taken from an adult in good health. The DNA is TGTGCCAGCAGCCCAAGGGACAGGTTGGCCGGGGAGCTGTTTTTT. The encoded protein is CASSPRDRLAGELFF. This CDR3, with the reference TRBV7-9 and TRBJ2-2 proteins standing in past its ends, gives the full variable domain DTGVSQNPRHKITKRGQNVTFRCDPISEHNRLYWYRQTLGQGPEFLTYFQNEAQLEKSRLLSDRFSAERPKGSFSTLEIQRTEQGDSAMYLCASSPRDRLAGELFFGEGSRLTVL.